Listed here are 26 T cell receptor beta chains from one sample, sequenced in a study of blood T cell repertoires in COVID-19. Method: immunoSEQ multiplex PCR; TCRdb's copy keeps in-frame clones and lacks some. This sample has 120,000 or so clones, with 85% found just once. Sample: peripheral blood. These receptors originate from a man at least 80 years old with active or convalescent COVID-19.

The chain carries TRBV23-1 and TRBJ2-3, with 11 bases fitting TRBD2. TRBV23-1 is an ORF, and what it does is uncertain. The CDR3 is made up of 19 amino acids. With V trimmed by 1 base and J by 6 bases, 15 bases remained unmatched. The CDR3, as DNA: TGCGCCAGCAGTCAATGGCTAGCGGGAGGACCCGAGTACATTGATACGCAGTATTTT. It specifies CASSQWLAGGPEYIDTQYF.

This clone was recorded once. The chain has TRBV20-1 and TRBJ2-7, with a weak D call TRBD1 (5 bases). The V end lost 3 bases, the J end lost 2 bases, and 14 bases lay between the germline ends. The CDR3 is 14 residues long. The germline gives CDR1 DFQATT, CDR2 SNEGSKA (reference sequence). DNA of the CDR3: TGCAGTGCTAGTACGGGCAGGGCACCCTACGAGCAGTACTTC. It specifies CSASTGRAPYEQYF.

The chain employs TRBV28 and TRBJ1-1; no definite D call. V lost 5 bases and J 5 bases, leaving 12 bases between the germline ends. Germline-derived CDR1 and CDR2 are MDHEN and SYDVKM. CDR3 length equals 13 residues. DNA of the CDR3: TGTGCCAGCAGTAACCAAAGAGGAACTGAAGCTTTCTTT. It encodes CASSNQRGTEAFF.

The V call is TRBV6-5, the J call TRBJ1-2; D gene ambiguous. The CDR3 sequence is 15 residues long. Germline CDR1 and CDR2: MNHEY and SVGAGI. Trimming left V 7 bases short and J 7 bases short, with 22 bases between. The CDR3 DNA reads TGTGCCAGCACCCTGAACATAGGGTCGGCGGGTGGCTACACCTTC. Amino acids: CASTLNIGSAGGYTF.

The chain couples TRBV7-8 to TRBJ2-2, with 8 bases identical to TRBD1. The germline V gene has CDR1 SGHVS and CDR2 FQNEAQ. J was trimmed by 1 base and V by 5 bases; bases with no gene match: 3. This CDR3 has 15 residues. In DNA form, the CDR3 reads TGTGCCAGCAGCCCAGGGACAGGGAACACCGGGGAGCTGTTTTTT. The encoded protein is CASSPGTGNTGELFF.

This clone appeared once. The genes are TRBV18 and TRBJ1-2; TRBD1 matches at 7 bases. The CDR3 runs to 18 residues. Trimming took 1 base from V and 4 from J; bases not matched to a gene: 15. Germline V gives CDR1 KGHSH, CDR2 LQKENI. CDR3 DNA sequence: TGTGCCAGCTCACCACGACAGGGCCCGACCGCCCCCCTCTATGGCTACACCTTC. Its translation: CASSPRQGPTAPLYGYTF.

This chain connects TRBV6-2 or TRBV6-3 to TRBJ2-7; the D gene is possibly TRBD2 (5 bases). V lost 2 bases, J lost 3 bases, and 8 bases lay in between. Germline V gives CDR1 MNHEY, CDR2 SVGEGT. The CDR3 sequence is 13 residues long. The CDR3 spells CASSYGSLYEQYF. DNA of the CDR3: TGTGCCAGCAGTTACGGGAGTCTCTACGAGCAGTACTTC.

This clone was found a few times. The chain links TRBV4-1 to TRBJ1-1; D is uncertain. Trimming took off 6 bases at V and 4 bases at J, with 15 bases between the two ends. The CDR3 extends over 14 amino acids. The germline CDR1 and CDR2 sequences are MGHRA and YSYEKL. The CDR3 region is CASSLGRESTEAFF. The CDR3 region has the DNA TGCGCCAGCAGTCTTGGCCGGGAAAGCACTGAAGCTTTCTTT.

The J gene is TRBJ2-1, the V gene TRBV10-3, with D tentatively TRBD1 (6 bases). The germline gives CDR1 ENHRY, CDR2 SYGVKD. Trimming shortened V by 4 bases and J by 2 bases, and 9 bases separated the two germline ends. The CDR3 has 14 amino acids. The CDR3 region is CAISAGDTYNEQFF. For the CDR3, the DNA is TGTGCCATCAGTGCCGGGGACACCTACAATGAGCAGTTCTTC.

CDR3 DNA sequence: TGTGCCAGCAGCCAAGCCGGGACAGGGGGTGGAAACACCATATATTTT. Amino acid sequence: CASSQAGTGGGNTIYF. This rearrangement joins TRBV3-1 (or the pseudogene TRBV3-2) to TRBJ1-3; 11 bases agree with TRBD1. V gave up 1 base and J gave up 3 bases; unmatched junction bases: 2. Germline V gene lookup returns CDR1 LGHDT and CDR2 YNNKEL (reference sequence). The CDR3 is made up of 16 amino acids.

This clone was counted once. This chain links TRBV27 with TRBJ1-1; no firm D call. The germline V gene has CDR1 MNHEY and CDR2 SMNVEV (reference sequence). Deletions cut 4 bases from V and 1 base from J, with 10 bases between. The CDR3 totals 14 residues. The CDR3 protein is CASSSNVRNTEAFF. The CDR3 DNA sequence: TGTGCCAGCAGTTCTAACGTTCGGAACACTGAAGCTTTCTTT.

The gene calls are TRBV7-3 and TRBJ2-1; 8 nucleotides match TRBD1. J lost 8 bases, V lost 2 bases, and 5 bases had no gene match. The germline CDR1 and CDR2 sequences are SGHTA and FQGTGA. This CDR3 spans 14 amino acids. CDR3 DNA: TGTGCCAGCAGCTTAGACAGGGGACGGGATGAGCAGTTCTTC. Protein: CASSLDRGRDEQFF.

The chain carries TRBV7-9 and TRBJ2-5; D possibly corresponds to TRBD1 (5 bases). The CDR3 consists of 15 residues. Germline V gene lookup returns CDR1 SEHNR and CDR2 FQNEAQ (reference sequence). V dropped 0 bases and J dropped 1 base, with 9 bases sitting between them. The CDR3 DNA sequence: TGTGCCAGCAGCTTAGCGCAGGGCCTCCAAGAGACCCAGTACTTC. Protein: CASSLAQGLQETQYF.

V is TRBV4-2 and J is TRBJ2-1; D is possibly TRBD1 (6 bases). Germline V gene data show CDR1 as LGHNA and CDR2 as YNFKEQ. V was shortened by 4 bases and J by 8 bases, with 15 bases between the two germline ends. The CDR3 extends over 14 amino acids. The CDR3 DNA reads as TGTGCCAGCAGCCTAAATACCGCAGGGGATGAGCAGTTCTTC. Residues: CASSLNTAGDEQFF.

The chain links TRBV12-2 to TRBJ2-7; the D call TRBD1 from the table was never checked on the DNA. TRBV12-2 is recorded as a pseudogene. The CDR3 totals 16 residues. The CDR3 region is CASRLAIQGVAYEQYF. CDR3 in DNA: TGTGCAAGTCGCTTAGCGATTCAGGGCGTCGCCTACGAGCAGTACTTC.

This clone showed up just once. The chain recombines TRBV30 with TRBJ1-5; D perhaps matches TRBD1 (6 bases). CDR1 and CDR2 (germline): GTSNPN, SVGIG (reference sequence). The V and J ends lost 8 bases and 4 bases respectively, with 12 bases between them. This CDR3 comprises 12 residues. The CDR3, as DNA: TGTGCCGCCGGGACACCTAATCAGCCCCAGCATTTT. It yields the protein CAAGTPNQPQHF.

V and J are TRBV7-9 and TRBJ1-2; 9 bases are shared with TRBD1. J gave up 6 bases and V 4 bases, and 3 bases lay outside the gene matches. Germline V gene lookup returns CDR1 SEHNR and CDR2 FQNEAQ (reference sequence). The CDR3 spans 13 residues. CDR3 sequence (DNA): TGTGCCAGCAGCTCTAGGACAGGGGATGGCTACACCTTC. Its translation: CASSSRTGDGYTF. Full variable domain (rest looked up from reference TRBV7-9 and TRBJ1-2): DTGVSQNPRHKITKRGQNVTFRCDPISEHNRLYWYRQTLGQGPEFLTYFQNEAQLEKSRLLSDRFSAERPKGSFSTLEIQRTEQGDSAMYLCASSSRTGDGYTFGSGTRLTVV.

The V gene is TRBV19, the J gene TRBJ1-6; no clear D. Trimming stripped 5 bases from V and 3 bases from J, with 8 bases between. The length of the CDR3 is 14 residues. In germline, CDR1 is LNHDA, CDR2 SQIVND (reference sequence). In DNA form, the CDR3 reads TGTGCCAGTAGTTCGAGGGTCTATAATTCACCCCTCCACTTT. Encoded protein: CASSSRVYNSPLHF.

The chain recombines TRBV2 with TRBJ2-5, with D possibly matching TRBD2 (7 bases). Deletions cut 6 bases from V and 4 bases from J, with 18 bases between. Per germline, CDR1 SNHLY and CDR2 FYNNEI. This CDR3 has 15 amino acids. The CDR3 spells CASSVTGGGGETQYF. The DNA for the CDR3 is TGTGCCAGCAGCGTTACTGGGGGAGGGGGAGAGACCCAGTACTTC.

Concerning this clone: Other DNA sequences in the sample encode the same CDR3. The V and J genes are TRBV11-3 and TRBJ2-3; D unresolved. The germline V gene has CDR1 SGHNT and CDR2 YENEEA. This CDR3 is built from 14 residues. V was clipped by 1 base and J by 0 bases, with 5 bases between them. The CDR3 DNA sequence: TGTGCCAGCAGCTTAGGAGCTAGCACAGATACGCAGTATTTT. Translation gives CASSLGASTDTQYF.

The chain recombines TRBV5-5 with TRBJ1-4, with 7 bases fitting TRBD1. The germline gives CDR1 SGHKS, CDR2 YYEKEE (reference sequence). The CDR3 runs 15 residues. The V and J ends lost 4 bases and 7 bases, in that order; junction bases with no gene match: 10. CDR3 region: CASSVLQGSGEKLFF. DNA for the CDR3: TGTGCCAGCAGCGTCTTACAGGGGTCGGGTGAAAAACTGTTTTTT.

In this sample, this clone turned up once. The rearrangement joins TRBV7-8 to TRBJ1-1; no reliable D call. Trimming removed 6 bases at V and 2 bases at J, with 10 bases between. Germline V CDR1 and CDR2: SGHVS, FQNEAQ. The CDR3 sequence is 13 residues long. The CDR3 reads CASSLAINTEAFF. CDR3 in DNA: TGTGCCAGCAGTCTAGCCATTAACACTGAAGCTTTCTTT.

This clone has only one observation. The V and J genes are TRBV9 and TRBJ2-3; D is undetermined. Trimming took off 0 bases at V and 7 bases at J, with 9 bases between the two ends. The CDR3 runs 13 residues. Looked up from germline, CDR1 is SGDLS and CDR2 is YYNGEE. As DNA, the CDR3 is TGTGCCAGCAGCGTAGACTTCCCCAATACGCAGTATTTT. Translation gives CASSVDFPNTQYF.

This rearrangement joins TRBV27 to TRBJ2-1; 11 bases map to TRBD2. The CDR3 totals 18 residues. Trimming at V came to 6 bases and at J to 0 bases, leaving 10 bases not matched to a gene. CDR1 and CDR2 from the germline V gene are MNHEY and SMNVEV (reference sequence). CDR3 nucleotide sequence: TGTGCCAGCAGCCGTAGCGGGGGGGCGGCTTACTCCTACAATGAGCAGTTCTTC. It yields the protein CASSRSGGAAYSYNEQFF.

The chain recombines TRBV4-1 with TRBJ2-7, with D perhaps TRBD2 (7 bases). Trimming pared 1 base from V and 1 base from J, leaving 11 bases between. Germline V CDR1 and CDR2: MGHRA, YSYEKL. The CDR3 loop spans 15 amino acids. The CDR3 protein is CASSQAGGRSYEQYF. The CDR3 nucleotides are TGCGCCAGCAGCCAAGCGGGGGGCCGTTCCTACGAGCAGTACTTC.

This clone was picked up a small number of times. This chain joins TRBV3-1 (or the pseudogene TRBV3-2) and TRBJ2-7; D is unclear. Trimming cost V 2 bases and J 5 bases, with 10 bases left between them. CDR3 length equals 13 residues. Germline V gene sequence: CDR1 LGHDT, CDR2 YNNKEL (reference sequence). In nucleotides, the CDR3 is TGTGCCAGCAGCCAACGAGATCCCGACGAGCAGTACTTC. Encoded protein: CASSQRDPDEQYF.